Included here is one T cell receptor beta chain sequence, with context. Its antigen is unidentified. This sample was included in a study of T cells in Graves' hyperthyroidism and ophthalmopathy. The CDR3 extends over 14 amino acids. In germline, CDR1 is DFQATT, CDR2 SNEGSKA (reference sequence). Unmatched junction bases numbered 3, after V lost 5 bases and J lost 4 bases. TCR beta CDR3 regions were amplified from RNA transcripts. A set of HTBI primers served as the primers for a first-round RT-PCR of the TCR CDR3. Each CDR3 protein gets one entry after TCRdb re-called the multiplex PCR reads with MiXCR. Among about 660,000 distinct CDR3 sequences listed, 45% were seen once. Study outcomes and limitations: Blood also contained most expanded thyroid clonotypes above 0.001. Ophthalmopathy was separated from stable hyperthyroidism by a 13 V-J model.

This TCR was sampled from an adult man with Graves' disease, either hyperthyroidism or ophthalmopathy (not recorded which). The sequenced sample consisted of peripheral blood or thyroid tissue (not recorded which). This chain connects TRBV20-1 to TRBJ2-2, with 11 bases that match TRBD1. CDR3 nucleotide sequence: TGCAGTGCTCGGACAGGGGGCTTCACCGGGGAGCTGTTTTTT. Its protein is CSARTGGFTGELFF.